The rows below give T cell receptor beta chains drawn from one sample of a study of blood T cell repertoires in COVID-19. Clones were read by immunoSEQ multiplex PCR, and TCRdb kept only the in-frame ones, dropping some. Of 150,000 to 200,000 clones in the sample, 87% were seen once. The sequencing input was peripheral blood. The source of these receptors is a woman in her seventies with COVID-19, enrolled during active disease. Both conserved end residues are part of each CDR3. D genes are given only for firm matches. For some rows the clone size is stated as once, few or many, or as a class when expanded; others skip it.

>TRBJ2-1|once|TRBV6-2/TRBV6-3|-
TGTGCCAGCAGTAATGGGGCCCAGCAGTTCTTC
CASSNGAQQFF
>TRBJ2-4|-|TRBV7-2|-
TGTGCCAGCAGTGTCCTCGGAGGGTCAAACATTCAGTACTTC
CASSVLGGSNIQYF
>TRBJ1-3|few|TRBV5-6|TRBD1
TGTGCCAGCAGCTTGGCCACCGGGACAGGGCTACTCTCTGGAAACACCATATATTTT
CASSLATGTGLLSGNTIYF
>TRBJ1-1|-|TRBV28|-
TGTGCCAGCAGGGGCGGGCTGAACACTGAAGCTTTCTTT
CASRGGLNTEAFF
>TRBJ2-5|-|TRBV7-6|-
TGTGCCAGCAGCTTAGCCTGGGGGCTTGGTGAGACCCAGTACTTC
CASSLAWGLGETQYF
>TRBJ1-6|-|TRBV7-9|-
TGTGCCAGCAGCCAAGGGGCAGCTAATTCACCCCTCCACTTT
CASSQGAANSPLHF
>TRBJ2-5|once|TRBV7-2|-
TGTGCCAGCAGCCCGCCGGATAGCCGAGAGACCCAGTACTTC
CASSPPDSRETQYF
>TRBJ1-2|-|TRBV13|-
TGTGCCAGCAGCGCCAACAGGGCCAACTATGGCTACACCTTC
CASSANRANYGYTF
>TRBJ2-1|-|TRBV2|-
TGTGCCAGCAGTGGCATCCGGGTTCGGAATGAGCAGTTCTTC
CASSGIRVRNEQFF
>TRBJ2-1|-|TRBV6-4|-
TGTGCCAGCGGAGAGACAGGAGCCTACAATGAGCAGTTCTTC
CASGETGAYNEQFF
>TRBJ1-6|-|TRBV7-9|TRBD1
TGTGCCAGCACCAGGACAGGGGTATTCTCCAGGAGCTCCTATAATTCACCCCTCCACTTT
CASTRTGVFSRSSYNSPLHF
>TRBJ1-2|-|TRBV7-9|TRBD1
TGTGCCAGCACCATGACGTTGGGGACAGGGCCTAACTATGGCTACACCTTC
CASTMTLGTGPNYGYTF
>TRBJ1-3|-|TRBV9|-
TGTGCCAGCAGCGTCCGGACAACAGGAAACACCATATATTTT
CASSVRTTGNTIYF
>TRBJ2-3|-|TRBV19|TRBD1
TGTGCCAGTAGATCACACCGGGACAGGGACTCAGATACGCAGTATTTT
CASRSHRDRDSDTQYF
>TRBJ2-7|-|TRBV10-1|-
TGCGCCAGCAGTGAGTCTCCAGGGGAAGAGCAGTACTTC
CASSESPGEEQYF
>TRBJ1-1|-|TRBV20-1|-
TGCAGTGCTAGGTCCTACACTGAAGCTTTCTTT
CSARSYTEAFF
>TRBJ1-1|-|TRBV11-3|-
TGTGCCAGCAGCTTAGGTTCGGTGAACACTGAAGCTTTCTTT
CASSLGSVNTEAFF
>TRBJ2-7|-|TRBV3-1/TRBV3-2|-
TGTGCCAGCAGCCTTCACGGAGTAGGGGGCGAGCAGTACTTC
CASSLHGVGGEQYF
>TRBJ2-1|-|TRBV14|TRBD2
TGTGCCAGCAGCCAAGGACTAGCGGGGGGTAATGAGCAGTTCTTC
CASSQGLAGGNEQFF
>TRBJ2-1|-|TRBV11-2|-
TGTGCCAGCAGCTTTTTTACAAGCTCCTACAATGAGCAGTTCTTC
CASSFFTSSYNEQFF
>TRBJ1-3|-|TRBV6-5|-
TGTGCCAGCAGTTACTCGGCCTTTTTTGGAAACACCATATATTTT
CASSYSAFFGNTIYF
>TRBJ2-1|-|TRBV3-1/TRBV3-2|-
TGTGCCAGCAGCAACAGGGTGACGGGGAACCGCAATGAGCAGTTCTTC
CASSNRVTGNRNEQFF
>TRBJ2-1|once|TRBV6-5|-
TGTGCCAGCAGGGGCAGGGCCGACAAGCAGTTCTTC
CASRGRADKQFF
>TRBJ1-3|-|TRBV2|TRBD1
TGTGCCAGCAGAAGACAGGGCTCGGGGAGAGACACCATATATTTT
CASRRQGSGRDTIYF
>TRBJ1-2|-|TRBV4-1|TRBD1
TGCGCCAGCAGCCCCAGCCCGGGACAGGGCCACTATGGCTACACCTTC
CASSPSPGQGHYGYTF
>TRBJ1-1|few|TRBV5-4|-
TGTGCCAGCAGCTCTCAGGGTGGGACTGAAGCTTTCTTT
CASSSQGGTEAFF
>TRBJ1-1|-|TRBV28|TRBD1
TGTGCCAGCAGTAAGCGAGGGGGCGGGCGGAACACTGAAGCTTTCTTT
CASSKRGGGRNTEAFF
>TRBJ1-5|-|TRBV6-1|-
TGTGCCAGCAGTGAAGAAGGTAGCGGAAGTCGGCCCCAGCATTTT
CASSEEGSGSRPQHF
>TRBJ1-6|-|TRBV5-1|-
TGCGCCAGCAGCTTGGCACAGGTCGAGAATTCACCCCTCCACTTT
CASSLAQVENSPLHF
>TRBJ1-1|-|TRBV27|TRBD1
TGTGCCAGCTGGCGCCCTGGACAGGCTCTCACTGAAGCTTTCTTT
CASWRPGQALTEAFF
>TRBJ2-1|-|TRBV28|-
TGTGCCAGCAGTTCATCAGTAGCGGAAACCTACAATGAGCAGTTCTTC
CASSSSVAETYNEQFF
>TRBJ2-5|-|TRBV20-1|-
TGCAGTGCTAGTAGATCGGCTTCAAGAGGGAAGCAGACCCAGTACTTC
CSASRSASRGKQTQYF
>TRBJ1-5|-|TRBV9|-
TGTGCCAGCAGCGTAGATGAGGGTCAGCCCCAGCATTTT
CASSVDEGQPQHF
>TRBJ1-1|-|TRBV29-1|-
TGCAGCGCTCAGGGGTTGAACACTGAAGCTTTCTTT
CSAQGLNTEAFF
>TRBJ1-3|-|TRBV9|-
TGTGCCAGCAGCGGGGGGGAGGGCCGCTCTGGAAACACCATATATTTT
CASSGGEGRSGNTIYF